A single sample gave rise to the 30 T cell receptor beta chains below, sequenced in a study of metastatic and nonmetastatic thyroid tumors. TCRdb called clones again from the PCR reads with MiXCR. Here the sample spans 50,000 or so clones, approximately 17% being singletons. No patient received treatment before thyroid surgery. The sequenced sample consisted of blood. The receptors stem from a female donor with papillary thyroid cancer or a benign thyroid nodule (not recorded which). Some clones in this sample may be carry-over from other donors' samples.

This clone has a count of ten or more. The rearrangement uses TRBV12-3 or TRBV12-4 and TRBJ1-1; D perhaps matches TRBD1 (5 bases). The CDR3 sequence is 13 residues long. The V end lost 2 bases, the J end lost 5 bases, and 9 bases lay between the germline ends. The DNA of the CDR3 is TGTGCCAGCAGTTTATCTGGGACTACTGAAGCTTTCTTT. It codes for CASSLSGTTEAFF.

In its sample, this clone ranks as medium-sized. The genes are TRBV10-1 and TRBJ2-7, with 7 bases that match TRBD1. Unmatched junction bases numbered 10, after V lost 6 bases and J lost 5 bases. The germline CDR1 and CDR2 sequences are WNHNN and SYGVQD (reference sequence). This CDR3 is built from 14 residues. CDR3: CASSRDSSNHEQYF. Here the CDR3 DNA reads TGCGCCAGCAGCAGGGACAGTTCAAACCACGAGCAGTACTTC.

This clone was observed many times. The chain has TRBV7-9 and TRBJ1-2; the match to TRBD1 covers 10 bases. The J segment lost 7 bases and the V segment lost 4 bases, leaving 6 bases of the junction unmatched. Germline V gives CDR1 SEHNR, CDR2 FQNEAQ (reference sequence). The length of the CDR3 is 14 residues. The CDR3 loop reads CASSYGTGAPGYTF. The CDR3 DNA follows: TGTGCCAGCAGCTACGGGACAGGGGCCCCTGGCTACACCTTC. The whole variable domain, remainder taken from reference TRBV7-9 and TRBJ1-2, is DTGVSQNPRHKITKRGQNVTFRCDPISEHNRLYWYRQTLGQGPEFLTYFQNEAQLEKSRLLSDRFSAERPKGSFSTLEIQRTEQGDSAMYLCASSYGTGAPGYTFGSGTRLTVV.

This clone was counted at least ten times. J is TRBJ1-4 and V is TRBV28; possible D gene TRBD1, 5 bases. The germline V gene has CDR1 MDHEN and CDR2 SYDVKM. V was trimmed by 4 bases and J by 7 bases, leaving 13 bases between them. The CDR3 totals 14 residues. CDR3 in amino acids: CASSSPGMGEKLFF. Here the CDR3 DNA reads TGTGCCAGCAGTTCTCCAGGGATGGGTGAAAAACTGTTTTTT.

The chain employs TRBV30 and TRBJ2-7; 7 bases align to TRBD1. The CDR3 contains 13 residues. The ends lost 4 bases at V and 6 bases at J; junction bases unmatched: 9. In germline, CDR1 is GTSNPN, CDR2 SVGIG (reference sequence). The CDR3 here is CAWMTPGGSEQYF. In nucleotides, the CDR3 is TGTGCCTGGATGACGCCAGGGGGATCCGAGCAGTACTTC. Complete variable domain (other parts from reference TRBV30 and TRBJ2-7): SQTIHQWPATLVQPVGSPLSLECTVEGTSNPNLYWYRQAAGRGLQLLFYSVGIGQISSEVPQNLSASRPQDRQFILSSKKLLLSDSGFYLCAWMTPGGSEQYFGPGTRLTVT.

The gene calls are TRBV7-8 and TRBJ2-5; 11 nucleotides line up with TRBD2. CDR1 and CDR2 (germline): SGHVS, FQNEAQ. The trim removed 2 bases at V and 3 bases at J, leaving 2 bases unmatched. The CDR3 is 15 residues long. The CDR3 nucleotides read TGTGCCAGCAGCTTACTAGCGGGAGGAAAAGAGACCCAGTACTTC. Translated: CASSLLAGGKETQYF.

The J gene is TRBJ1-1, the V gene TRBV19, with TRBD1 identical over 12 bases. In germline, CDR1 is LNHDA, CDR2 SQIVND (reference sequence). The CDR3 covers 14 residues. The V and J ends lost 9 bases and 5 bases, in that order; junction bases with no gene match: 7. The CDR3: CASWDRGQGTEAFF. The CDR3 DNA reads TGTGCCAGCTGGGACAGGGGGCAGGGTACTGAAGCTTTCTTT.

This clone was recorded a few times. The junction does not match germline at one end; this may be a read error. V and J are TRBV27 and TRBJ2-3; D might be TRBD2 (5 bases). The CDR3 is 13 amino acids. Germline V CDR1 and CDR2: MNHEY, SMNVEV (reference sequence). The DNA of the CDR3 is TGTGTCAGCATTTTCTACGGACCCGGGGCGCAGTATTTT. Amino acids: CVSIFYGPGAQYF.

The V and J genes are TRBV5-1 and TRBJ1-1; 8 positions match TRBD1. CDR3 size: 15 residues. Germline loops: CDR1 SGHRS, CDR2 YFSETQ. V gave up 9 bases and J gave up 0 bases; unmatched junction bases: 10. CDR3 DNA: TGCGCCACCAGTCCCGGGACAGGATTGAACACTGAAGCTTTCTTT. Translation gives CATSPGTGLNTEAFF. Using reference TRBV5-1 and TRBJ1-1 for the parts outside the CDR3, the full variable domain is KAGVTQTPRYLIKTRGQQVTLSCSPISGHRSVSWYQQTPGQGLQFLFEYFSETQRNKGNFPGRFSGRQFSNSRSEMNVSTLELGDSALYLCATSPGTGLNTEAFFGQGTRLTVV.

The chain employs TRBV20-1 and TRBJ2-1, with 12 bases that match TRBD2. The length of the CDR3 is 15 residues. The ends lost 1 base at V and 3 bases at J; junction bases unmatched: 1. Germline V CDR1 and CDR2: DFQATT, SNEGSKA (reference sequence). As DNA, the CDR3 is TGCAGTGCTAGAGGGACTAGCGGGAACTACAATGAGCAGTTCTTC. This codes for CSARGTSGNYNEQFF.

This clone was counted many times. The chain uses TRBV20-1 and TRBJ1-5, with no clear D. With 0 bases removed from V and 0 bases from J, the gap between germline ends came to 9 bases. Looked up from germline, CDR1 is DFQATT and CDR2 is SNEGSKA (reference sequence). The CDR3 is 15 amino acids. CDR3 sequence: CSARDPRNSNQPQHF. The CDR3 DNA reads as TGCAGTGCTAGAGATCCGAGGAATAGCAATCAGCCCCAGCATTTT.

V usage is TRBV5-1 and J usage is TRBJ2-6, with D perhaps TRBD2 (5 bases). Germline CDR1 reads SGHRS; CDR2 reads YFSETQ. The CDR3 length is 16 residues. The ends were cut back, 4 bases at V and 2 bases at J, with 13 bases in the middle. As DNA, the CDR3 is TGCGCCAGCAGCCCAAAAGCGGCAGCTGGGGCCAACGTCCTGACTTTC. Protein sequence: CASSPKAAAGANVLTF.

This clone has only a few counts. The germline gene is not matched at one end of the junction; a read error may be the cause. V gene TRBV2 combines with J gene TRBJ2-7; D uncertain. The CDR3 is 14 amino acids. The V gene's germline CDR1 is SNHLY and CDR2 FYNNEI. The CDR3 is CASSEQCETYDQYF. CDR3 nucleotides: TGTGCCAGCAGTGAACAGTGTGAAACCTACGATCAGTACTTC.

By proportion, this clone is medium-sized (0.01 to 0.1%). V and J are TRBV28 and TRBJ2-7; D is possibly TRBD1 (5 bases). Trimming stripped 7 bases from V and 4 bases from J, with 5 bases between. The CDR3 is 10 residues long. Germline CDR1 reads MDHEN; CDR2 reads SYDVKM. The CDR3 spells CASKGYEQYF. DNA of the CDR3: TGTGCCAGCAAGGGGTACGAGCAGTACTTC.

There are many counts of this clone. The rearrangement joins TRBV11-2 to TRBJ2-1; no definite D call. Germline V gene sequence: CDR1 SGHAT, CDR2 FQNNGV. This CDR3 is 15 amino acids long. The V gene lost 1 base and the J gene lost 2 bases, with 9 bases spanning the gap. The CDR3 sequence: CASSLAAVTYNEQFF. The CDR3 DNA reads TGTGCCAGCAGCTTAGCTGCGGTAACCTACAATGAGCAGTTCTTC.

This clone rates as medium-sized. V gene TRBV7-8 combines with J gene TRBJ2-7; D is ambiguous. CDR3 length: 12 residues. Germline CDR1 reads SGHVS; CDR2 reads FQNEAQ. V gave up 5 bases and J gave up 6 bases, with 11 bases separating them. CDR3 loop: CASSLDVSEQYF. The CDR3 nucleotides are TGTGCCAGCAGCCTGGACGTCAGCGAGCAGTACTTC.

V is TRBV9 and J is TRBJ1-2; no clear D gene. V dropped 0 bases and J dropped 5 bases, with 14 bases sitting between them. The CDR3 runs to 15 residues. Per the germline V gene, CDR1 is SGDLS and CDR2 is YYNGEE. CDR3 residues: CASSVDSVPRYGYTF. Here the CDR3 DNA reads TGTGCCAGCAGCGTAGACAGCGTACCACGGTATGGCTACACCTTC.

The V gene is TRBV27, the J gene TRBJ1-2; 10 positions match TRBD1. After removal of 6 bases from V and 7 bases from J, the junction contained 8 bases not matched to a gene. CDR1 and CDR2 (germline): MNHEY, SMNVEV (reference sequence). The CDR3 loop spans 14 amino acids. CDR3 sequence reads: CASRTPGQGFGYTF. The CDR3 coding sequence is TGTGCCAGCAGGACCCCGGGACAGGGGTTTGGCTACACCTTC.

This clone has a count of ten or more. The gene calls are TRBV19 and TRBJ1-2; 7 nucleotides match TRBD1. Trimming removed 6 bases from V and 2 bases from J; junction bases left unmatched: 6. The CDR3 covers 14 residues. CDR1 LNHDA and CDR2 SQIVND come from the germline V gene (reference sequence). The CDR3 reads CASRRRGQNYGYTF. The CDR3, as DNA: TGTGCCAGTAGAAGAAGGGGACAGAACTATGGCTACACCTTC.

This clone was counted ten times or more. The chain uses TRBV4-1 and TRBJ1-2, with D uncertain. The V and J ends lost 0 bases and 1 base respectively, with 3 bases between them. The germline V gene has CDR1 MGHRA and CDR2 YSYEKL. The CDR3 consists of 13 residues. CDR3 nucleotide sequence: TGCGCCAGCAGCCAAGAAGATAACTATGGCTACACCTTC. Its protein is CASSQEDNYGYTF.

The chain combines TRBV27 with TRBJ1-2; 7 bases map to TRBD1. Unmatched junction bases numbered 7, after V lost 6 bases and J lost 0 bases. The CDR3 contains 15 residues. The germline CDR1 and CDR2 sequences are MNHEY and SMNVEV (reference sequence). The CDR3 reads CASRGTDSPNYGYTF. The CDR3 coding sequence is TGTGCCAGCAGGGGGACAGACTCTCCTAACTATGGCTACACCTTC.

The CDR3 DNA follows: TGTGCCTGGAGTGGGGCTGGGAGAGGGAATAATTCACCCCTCCACTTT. Protein sequence: CAWSGAGRGNNSPLHF. The chain uses TRBV30 and TRBJ1-6; D ambiguous. Trimming removed 1 base from V and 5 bases from J, with 15 bases in between. CDR1 GTSNPN and CDR2 SVGIG come from the germline V gene (reference sequence). This CDR3 region has 16 residues.

Note on this clone: A single base separates this from a much larger clone, so it may be a read error. The V gene is TRBV9, the J gene TRBJ1-3; D remains ambiguous. V shed 3 bases and J shed 0 bases, with 10 bases lying between them. Germline V gene sequence: CDR1 SGDLS, CDR2 YYNGEE. CDR3 length: 15 amino acids. CDR3 region: CASSAQGDSGNTIYF. The CDR3 coding sequence is TGTGCCAGCAGCGCACAAGGCGACTCTGGAAACACCATATATTTT. Variable domain in full (rest from reference TRBV9 and TRBJ1-3): DSGVTQTPKHLITATGQRVTLRCSPRSGDLSVYWYQQSLDQGLQFLIQYYNGEERAKGNILERFSAQQFPDLHSELNLSSLELGDSALYFCASSAQGDSGNTIYFGEGSWLTVV.

There are many counts of this clone. Germline is not matched at one junction end, which may reflect a read error. CDR3 in amino acids: CASSPGDSHNEQFF. CDR3 in DNA: TGTGCCAGCAGCCCGGGGGACTCCCACAATGAGCAGTTCTTC. The gene calls are TRBV9 and TRBJ2-1; D perhaps matches TRBD2 (6 bases). This CDR3 region has 14 residues. CDR1 and CDR2 from the germline V gene are SGDLS and YYNGEE.

This clone was counted many times. This chain uses TRBV6-1 with TRBJ2-2; D is uncertain. Looked up from germline, CDR1 is MNHNS and CDR2 is SASEGT. This CDR3 has 13 amino acids. Trimming stripped 6 bases from V and 1 base from J, with 6 bases between. The CDR3 DNA reads TGTGCCAGCAGCCAACTGAACACCGGGGAGCTGTTTTTT. Translating it yields CASSQLNTGELFF.

As to this clone: A much larger clone lies one base from this, so it may be a read error. V usage is TRBV5-6 and J usage is TRBJ2-1; D is uncertain. Germline V gene sequence: CDR1 SGHDT, CDR2 YYEEEE. The CDR3 loop spans 12 amino acids. With 4 bases removed from V and 9 bases from J, the gap between germline ends came to 11 bases. CDR3 amino acids: CASSKRWGEQFF. The CDR3 DNA reads as TGTGCCAGCAGCAAGAGGTGGGGTGAGCAGTTCTTC.

There are many counts of this clone. V usage is TRBV19 and J usage is TRBJ2-3; possibly TRBD2 for D (5 bases). CDR3 length: 13 residues. CDR1 LNHDA and CDR2 SQIVND come from the germline V gene (reference sequence). V was trimmed by 9 bases and J by 4 bases, leaving 14 bases between them. DNA of the CDR3: TGTGCCAGCACTGGGAGAGAAGCAGATACGCAGTATTTT. Encoded protein: CASTGREADTQYF.

On this clone: An end of the junction does not agree with germline; a read error may underlie this. The chain employs TRBV20-1 and TRBJ2-1; perhaps D is TRBD1 or TRBD2 (5 bases each). The germline gives CDR1 DFQATT, CDR2 SNEGSKA (reference sequence). The CDR3 consists of 15 residues. This CDR3 is CSAREGEISCNEQFF. CDR3 DNA sequence: TGCAGTGCTAGAGAGGGGGAGATCTCCTGCAATGAGCAGTTCTTC.

This clone was found many times. This chain uses TRBV29-1 with TRBJ1-2; D is possibly TRBD1 (6 bases). Trimming pared 7 bases from V and 4 bases from J, leaving 13 bases between. Germline CDR1 is SQVTM and CDR2 is ANQGSEA. CDR3 size: 12 residues. The CDR3 DNA reads as TGCAGCGACAGGGTGACGGGCTATGGCTACACCTTC. Residues: CSDRVTGYGYTF.

Many counts were recorded for this clone. The genes are TRBV12-3 or TRBV12-4 and TRBJ1-5, with 7 bases aligning to TRBD1. With 2 bases clipped from V and 5 bases from J, the junction kept 3 bases outside the gene matches. This CDR3 region has 14 residues. This CDR3 is CASSLRQGYQPQHF. The CDR3 nucleotides read TGTGCCAGCAGTTTAAGACAGGGCTATCAGCCCCAGCATTTT.